This TCR beta chain was recovered during a study of blood T cell repertoires in COVID-19. The repertoire was sequenced with immunoSEQ multiplex PCR; TCRdb's copy has only in-frame clones and lacks some. The sample lists 200,000 to 250,000 clones, 84% occurring once. In germline, CDR1 is SEHNR, CDR2 FQNEAQ (reference sequence). V lost 2 bases to trimming and J lost 7 bases; unmatched junction nucleotides: 3. The CDR3 is 14 residues long. The sample comprised PBMCs or T cells enriched from blood (not recorded which). This receptor was obtained from a woman in her 40s who had recovered from COVID-19. The chain recombines TRBV7-9 with TRBJ2-1; 9 bases line up with TRBD2. The CDR3 sequence is CASSLSLAGNEQFF. The CDR3 region has the DNA TGTGCCAGCAGCTTAAGTCTAGCGGGAAATGAGCAGTTCTTC.